This entry lists 3 T cell receptor beta chains sequenced from one sample in a study of cytomegalovirus exposure and HLA in healthy donors. Primers for the PCR totalled 60 Vbeta and 13 Jbeta. The data were produced by immunoSEQ multiplex PCR, yet TCRdb's version contains in-frame clones alone and is incomplete. Among 110,000 or so clones listed, 10% to 15% were seen once. Sequenced: PBMCs. The receptors were sampled from a middle-aged man in good health and CMV-seropositive.

The chain is built from TRBV5-4 and TRBJ1-2, with 8 bases lining up with TRBD1. The CDR3 length is 14 residues. Germline V gene sequence: CDR1 SGHNT, CDR2 YYREEE (reference sequence). Trimming at V came to 5 bases and at J to 2 bases, leaving 5 bases not matched to a gene. The CDR3, as DNA: TGTGCCAGCAGTTCAGGGGGCGCGAACTATGGCTACACCTTC. This codes for CASSSGGANYGYTF.

This clone has a handful of counts. The DNA for the CDR3 is TGTGCCAGCAGCGTAGGGGGAGAAGCGACCGGGGAGCTGTTTTTT. Its protein product is CASSVGGEATGELFF. This chain links TRBV9 with TRBJ2-2; possibly TRBD2 for D (5 bases). The V end was cut by 0 bases, the J end by 5 bases, with 11 bases between. The CDR3 is 15 residues long. CDR1 SGDLS and CDR2 YYNGEE come from the germline V gene.

The chain links TRBV2 to TRBJ1-5; D perhaps matches TRBD1 (5 bases). Per germline, CDR1 SNHLY and CDR2 FYNNEI. With 5 bases removed from V and 5 bases from J, the gap between germline ends came to 10 bases. This CDR3 region has 13 residues. DNA of the CDR3: TGTGCCAGCAGTCAGGGTCTGGATCAGCCCCAGCATTTT. It is translated as CASSQGLDQPQHF. The entire variable domain, with the rest obtained from reference TRBV2 and TRBJ1-5, is as follows: EPEVTQTPSHQVTQMGQEVILRCVPISNHLYFYWYRQILGQKVEFLVSFYNNEISEKSEIFDDQFSVERPDGSNFTLKIRSTKLEDSAMYFCASSQGLDQPQHFGDGTRLSIL.